The sequence of this T cell receptor (beta chain) was determined in a study of OX40 agonist ivuxolimab in advanced cancers. CDR1 and CDR2 (germline): SGHKS, YYEKEE (reference sequence). Trimming stripped 1 base from V and 1 base from J, with 9 bases between. The CDR3 contains 14 residues. Sequenced by immunoSEQ multiplex PCR; TCRdb stores in-frame clones only, minus some. The sample yields under 100,000 clones, 88% seen once. This chain links TRBV5-5 with TRBJ2-7; D unresolved. The sequence was obtained from an adult with an advanced solid tumor such as melanoma, head and neck, liver or kidney cancer. The specimen comprised CD4+ or CD8+ T cells sorted from blood, sampled in a trial of the OX40 agonist ivuxolimab. The chain's CDR3 is CASSLQSSSYEQYF. The CDR3 DNA reads TGTGCCAGCAGCTTGCAAAGCAGTTCCTACGAGCAGTACTTC.